The T cell receptor (beta chain) under discussion was sequenced for a study of T cell repertoires in cytomegalovirus infection. As for the study in general: TCR beta signatures that were public indicated CMV infection and matching HLA type. General observations from the study: HLA-C-restricted TCR beta clonotypes specific for CMV led the ex vivo response. Summed public TCR beta family frequency identified CMV carriers bearing the relevant HLA.

Each CDR3 protein gets one entry after TCRdb re-called the reads with MiXCR. The profile covers around 630,000 distinct CDR3 sequences, with 20% to 30% appearing a single time and roughly 8% taken by the ten largest. Germline V gene data show CDR1 as SGHVS and CDR2 as FNYEAQ. V was cut by 2 bases and J by 4 bases, with 14 bases left in between. The CDR3 is made up of 16 amino acids. This clonotype was recorded at least ten times. Its matching antigen is unknown. The sample taken for sequencing was CD8+ T cells from PBMCs. The receptor comes from a human donor in good health (CMV status not recorded). Some clones in this sample may be carry-over from other donors' samples. The chain is built from TRBV7-6 and TRBJ1-4; D may be TRBD1 (6 bases). CDR3 nucleotide sequence: TGTGCCAGCAGCTTAAGAGGACAGATTCATAATGAAAAACTGTTTTTT. Its translation is CASSLRGQIHNEKLFF.